This T cell receptor (beta chain) was obtained from a study of identical twins. Overall study findings and caveats: Beta out-of-frame sequences showed weaker excess twin sharing. Twin sharing of out-of-frame TCR alpha was underestimated by models in monozygotic pairs.

This clonotype showed up many times. As yet, its antigen is unknown. cDNA molecules carried unique molecular identifiers, and template switching added a universal primer site. Using its own MiXCR run on the 5' RACE reads, TCRdb lists one record per CDR3 protein. The top ten clones hold 10% of a sample with a few hundred thousand distinct CDR3 sequences, 8% to 11% of them seen once. Sequenced sample: memory T cells sorted from blood. The sequence came from a man aged 45-65 years in good health.

CDR3 nucleotide sequence: TGTGCCAGCAGCTTGTCCCAAAATAGCGCAGATACGCAGTATTTT. Translating it yields CASSLSQNSADTQYF. This rearrangement joins TRBV7-9 to TRBJ2-3; maybe TRBD2 (5 bases). The germline gives CDR1 SEHNR, CDR2 FQNEAQ (reference sequence). V lost 3 bases, J lost 4 bases, and 14 bases lay in between. The CDR3 has 15 amino acids.